These 18 T cell receptor beta chains were all obtained from the same sample, sequenced in a study of blood T cell repertoires in COVID-19. Generated by immunoSEQ multiplex PCR, the TCRdb table keeps only in-frame clones and is missing some. The data hold around 250,000 clones, with approximately 88% observed a single time. The sample consisted of PBMCs or T cells enriched from blood (not recorded which). These receptors all stem from a woman between 35 and 50 years old who had been exposed to COVID-19.

This chain uses TRBV6-5 with TRBJ1-2; 7 nucleotides line up with TRBD1. The CDR3 covers 13 residues. The V segment lost 7 bases and the J segment 5 bases; nucleotides outside the gene matches: 7. Germline-derived CDR1 and CDR2 are MNHEY and SVGAGI. In DNA, the CDR3 is TGTGCCAGCACCCGGGACAGCGCGTATGGCTACACCTTC. Protein sequence: CASTRDSAYGYTF.

The chain's CDR3 is CASSLSEGQGEKLFF. In DNA form, the CDR3 reads TGTGCCAGTAGTCTCTCCGAGGGACAGGGAGAAAAACTGTTTTTT. The chain carries TRBV19 and TRBJ1-4, with 9 bases that match TRBD1. Germline V CDR1 and CDR2: LNHDA, SQIVND (reference sequence). With 5 bases clipped from V and 8 bases from J, the junction kept 9 bases outside the gene matches. The CDR3 covers 15 residues.

The V gene is TRBV6-5, the J gene TRBJ2-7; 9 bases map to TRBD1. The V gene end was trimmed by 4 bases and the J gene end by 1 base; junction bases not matched to a gene: 2. Germline V CDR1 and CDR2: MNHEY, SVGAGI. CDR3 length: 14 residues. CDR3 coding DNA: TGTGCCAGCAGTTCCGACAGGGGGTCCTACGAGCAGTACTTC. It specifies CASSSDRGSYEQYF.

This chain joins TRBV5-1 and TRBJ1-4; TRBD1 might be the D (5 bases). Germline CDR1 reads SGHRS; CDR2 reads YFSETQ. This CDR3 comprises 15 residues. V was clipped by 0 bases and J by 4 bases, with 10 bases between them. The DNA of the CDR3 is TGCGCCAGCAGCTTGGCAGGGCATGTTAATGAAAAACTGTTTTTT. Amino acid sequence: CASSLAGHVNEKLFF. The full variable domain, completed using reference TRBV5-1 and TRBJ1-4, is KAGVTQTPRYLIKTRGQQVTLSCSPISGHRSVSWYQQTPGQGLQFLFEYFSETQRNKGNFPGRFSGRQFSNSRSEMNVSTLELGDSALYLCASSLAGHVNEKLFFGSGTQLSVL.

The CDR3 nucleotides read TGTGCCAGCAGCTTCGGTTTAGCGGGAGGGGATGAGCAGTTCTTC. It codes for CASSFGLAGGDEQFF. This chain joins TRBV7-3 and TRBJ2-1, with 11 bases that match TRBD2. CDR1 is SGHTA, CDR2 FQGTGA, per germline. The CDR3 covers 15 residues. Trimming took 3 bases from V and 8 from J; bases not matched to a gene: 6.

The V gene is TRBV7-9, the J gene TRBJ1-4; possibly TRBD1 for D (5 bases). In germline, CDR1 is SEHNR, CDR2 FQNEAQ (reference sequence). With 2 bases removed from V and 4 bases from J, the gap between germline ends came to 8 bases. The CDR3 is 14 residues long. The DNA of the CDR3 is TGTGCCAGCAGCTTAAACAGGCTTAATGAAAAACTGTTTTTT. It codes for CASSLNRLNEKLFF.

The genes are TRBV27 and TRBJ1-2; a possible D gene is TRBD1 (5 bases). Trimming left V 6 bases short and J 6 bases short, with 8 bases between. This CDR3 is built from 11 residues. In germline, CDR1 is MNHEY, CDR2 SMNVEV (reference sequence). The DNA of the CDR3 is TGTGCCAGCAGCTCAGGGAATGGCTACACCTTC. It encodes CASSSGNGYTF.

The chain carries TRBV4-2 and TRBJ2-4; D may be TRBD1 (6 bases). The V gene lost 4 bases and the J gene lost 6 bases, with 16 bases spanning the gap. Germline V CDR1 and CDR2: LGHNA, YNFKEQ. The CDR3 contains 15 residues. The CDR3 DNA reads as TGTGCCAGCAGCCCGCCGGGACAATTGGGAAACATTCAGTACTTC. This sequence encodes CASSPPGQLGNIQYF.

The J gene is TRBJ1-2, the V gene TRBV6-2 or TRBV6-3, with D tentatively TRBD1 (6 bases). V was shortened by 6 bases and J by 7 bases, with 15 bases between the two germline ends. Germline V gene lookup returns CDR1 MNHEY and CDR2 SVGEGT. The CDR3 loop spans 13 amino acids. CDR3: CASSSQGIGGYTF. The CDR3 coding sequence is TGTGCCAGCAGCTCACAGGGAATTGGTGGCTACACCTTC.

The chain carries TRBV14 and TRBJ2-5; D unclear. Germline V gives CDR1 SGHDN, CDR2 FVKESK. The CDR3 has 13 amino acids. The V gene lost 1 base and the J gene lost 5 bases, with 8 bases spanning the gap. The chain's CDR3 is CASSQGAWETQYF. In nucleotides, the CDR3 is TGTGCCAGCAGCCAAGGCGCGTGGGAGACCCAGTACTTC.

J is TRBJ2-7 and V is TRBV7-8; a possible D gene is TRBD2 (6 bases). CDR3 length: 13 amino acids. From germline, CDR1 is SGHVS and CDR2 FQNEAQ. The germline V and J ends were trimmed by 3 bases and 0 bases, with 6 bases remaining between them. The CDR3 loop is CASSFGSSYEQYF. The CDR3 DNA sequence: TGTGCCAGCAGCTTCGGGAGCTCCTACGAGCAGTACTTC.

V gene TRBV5-4 combines with J gene TRBJ1-4, with D unresolved. Deletions cut 3 bases from V and 5 bases from J, with 14 bases between. Per germline, CDR1 SGHNT and CDR2 YYREEE (reference sequence). The length of the CDR3 is 15 residues. CDR3 in amino acids: CASSSRTLPNEKLFF. CDR3 bases: TGTGCCAGCAGCTCCCGGACTCTTCCAAATGAAAAACTGTTTTTT.

V and J are TRBV18 and TRBJ1-1; TRBD1 might be the D (6 bases). CDR1 KGHSH and CDR2 LQKENI come from the germline V gene. V was shortened by 2 bases and J by 1 base, with 11 bases between the two germline ends. The CDR3 covers 15 residues. CDR3 in amino acids: CASSPGGATNTEAFF. DNA for the CDR3: TGTGCCAGCTCACCAGGGGGGGCCACGAACACTGAAGCTTTCTTT. The complete variable domain, with remaining parts taken from reference TRBV18 and TRBJ1-1, reads NAGVMQNPRHLVRRRGQEARLRCSPMKGHSHVYWYRQLPEEGLKFMVYLQKENIIDESGMPKERFSAEFPKEGPSILRIQQVVRGDSAAYFCASSPGGATNTEAFFGQGTRLTVV.

V gene TRBV11-2 combines with J gene TRBJ2-7; D perhaps matches TRBD2 (5 bases). Germline CDR1 and CDR2: SGHAT and FQNNGV. The CDR3 covers 15 residues. Trimming took 5 bases from V and 3 from J, leaving 17 bases between them. DNA for the CDR3: TGTGCCAGCAGCCCGGAGGACGGCTTCTACTACGAGCAGTACGTC. Residues: CASSPEDGFYYEQYV.

The chain recombines TRBV5-1 with TRBJ1-2; possible D gene TRBD1, 5 bases. Trimming left V 0 bases short and J 8 bases short, with 14 bases between. The germline gives CDR1 SGHRS, CDR2 YFSETQ. The length of the CDR3 is 14 residues. The CDR3 sequence: CASSLEGRPWGYTF. The CDR3 DNA reads as TGCGCCAGCAGCTTGGAGGGGAGGCCATGGGGCTACACCTTC. Full variable domain (remainder filled in from reference TRBV5-1 and TRBJ1-2): KAGVTQTPRYLIKTRGQQVTLSCSPISGHRSVSWYQQTPGQGLQFLFEYFSETQRNKGNFPGRFSGRQFSNSRSEMNVSTLELGDSALYLCASSLEGRPWGYTFGSGTRLTVV.

The J gene is TRBJ1-5, the V gene TRBV6-1; D remains ambiguous. Germline loops: CDR1 MNHNS, CDR2 SASEGT. The CDR3 loop spans 13 amino acids. Trimming took off 0 bases at V and 4 bases at J, with 4 bases between the two ends. CDR3 amino acids: CASSEAVNQPQHF. The CDR3 DNA follows: TGTGCCAGCAGTGAAGCCGTTAATCAGCCCCAGCATTTT.

As for this clone: The germline gene is not matched at one end of the junction; a read error may be the cause. The gene calls are TRBV5-1 and TRBJ2-5, with a tentative D call TRBD1 (5 bases). The germline CDR1 and CDR2 sequences are SGHRS and YFSETQ. This CDR3 comprises 13 residues. The CDR3, as DNA: TGTGCCAGCAGCCCACAAGGGGTTGGGACCCAGTACTTC. Residues: CASSPQGVGTQYF.

The chain couples TRBV6-5 to TRBJ2-1, with 9 bases identical to TRBD2. The V and J ends lost 5 bases and 5 bases, in that order; junction bases with no gene match: 4. This CDR3 has 14 amino acids. Looked up from germline, CDR1 is MNHEY and CDR2 is SVGAGI. Written as DNA, the CDR3 is TGTGCCAGCAGTCGACTAGCGGATCACAATGAGCAGTTCTTC. This translates into CASSRLADHNEQFF.